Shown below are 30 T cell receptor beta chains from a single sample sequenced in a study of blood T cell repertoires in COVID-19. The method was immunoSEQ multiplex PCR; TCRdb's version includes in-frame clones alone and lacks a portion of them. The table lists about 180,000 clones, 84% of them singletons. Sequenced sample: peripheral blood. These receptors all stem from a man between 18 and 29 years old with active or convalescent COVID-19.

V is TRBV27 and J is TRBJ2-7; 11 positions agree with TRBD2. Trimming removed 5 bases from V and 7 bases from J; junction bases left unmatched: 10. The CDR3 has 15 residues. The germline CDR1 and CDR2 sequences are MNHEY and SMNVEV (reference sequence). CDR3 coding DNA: TGTGCCAGCAGTCCCTTAGCGGGAGGGCCTGGTGAGCAGTACTTC. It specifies CASSPLAGGPGEQYF.

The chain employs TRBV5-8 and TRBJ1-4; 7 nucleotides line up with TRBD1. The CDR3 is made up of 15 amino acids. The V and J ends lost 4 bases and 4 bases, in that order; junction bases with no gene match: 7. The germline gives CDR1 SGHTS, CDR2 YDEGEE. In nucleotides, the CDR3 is TGTGCCAGCAGCGAGGACAGGACCCTTAATGAAAAACTGTTTTTT. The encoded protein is CASSEDRTLNEKLFF.

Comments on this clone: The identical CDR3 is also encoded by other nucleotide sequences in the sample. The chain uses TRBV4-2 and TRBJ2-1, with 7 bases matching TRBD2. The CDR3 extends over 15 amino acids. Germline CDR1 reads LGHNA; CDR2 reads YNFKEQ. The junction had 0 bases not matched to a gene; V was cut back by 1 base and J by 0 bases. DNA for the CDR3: TGTGCCAGCAGCCAAGCGGGAGGCTCCTACAATGAGCAGTTCTTC. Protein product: CASSQAGGSYNEQFF.

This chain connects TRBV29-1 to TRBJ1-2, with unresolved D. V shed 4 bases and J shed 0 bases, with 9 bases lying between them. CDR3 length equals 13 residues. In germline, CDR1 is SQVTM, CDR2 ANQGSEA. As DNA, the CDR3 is TGCAGCGTTGCAATGGGCGCTAACTATGGCTACACCTTC. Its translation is CSVAMGANYGYTF.

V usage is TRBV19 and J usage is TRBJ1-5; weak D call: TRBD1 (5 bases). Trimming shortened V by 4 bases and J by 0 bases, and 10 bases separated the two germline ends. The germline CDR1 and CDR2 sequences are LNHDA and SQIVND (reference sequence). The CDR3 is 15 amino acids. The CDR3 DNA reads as TGTGCCAGTAGTACCGGACAATATAGCAATCAGCCCCAGCATTTT. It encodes CASSTGQYSNQPQHF. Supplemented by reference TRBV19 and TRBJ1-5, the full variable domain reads DGGITQSPKYLFRKEGQNVTLSCEQNLNHDAMYWYRQDPGQGLRLIYYSQIVNDFQKGDIAEGYSVSREKKESFPLTVTSAQKNPTAFYLCASSTGQYSNQPQHFGDGTRLSIL.

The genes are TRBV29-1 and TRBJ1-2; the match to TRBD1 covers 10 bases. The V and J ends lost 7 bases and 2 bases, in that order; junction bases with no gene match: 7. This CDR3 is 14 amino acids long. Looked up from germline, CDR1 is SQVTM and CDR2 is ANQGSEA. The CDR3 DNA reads TGCAGCGCTCGTAAGGGACAGGGGAACTATGGCTACACCTTC. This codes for CSARKGQGNYGYTF.

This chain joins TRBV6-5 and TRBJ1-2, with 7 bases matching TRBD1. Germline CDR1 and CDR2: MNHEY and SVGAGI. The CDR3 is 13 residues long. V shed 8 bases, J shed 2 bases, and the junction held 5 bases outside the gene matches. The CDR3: CASQRGQNYGYTF. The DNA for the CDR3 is TGTGCCAGCCAGAGGGGACAGAACTATGGCTACACCTTC.

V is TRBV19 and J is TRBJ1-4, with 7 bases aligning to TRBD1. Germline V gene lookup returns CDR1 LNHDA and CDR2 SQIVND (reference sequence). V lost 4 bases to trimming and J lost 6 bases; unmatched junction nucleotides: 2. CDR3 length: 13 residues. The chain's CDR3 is CASSTGGYEKLFF. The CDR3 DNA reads TGTGCCAGTAGTACAGGGGGGTATGAAAAACTGTTTTTT.

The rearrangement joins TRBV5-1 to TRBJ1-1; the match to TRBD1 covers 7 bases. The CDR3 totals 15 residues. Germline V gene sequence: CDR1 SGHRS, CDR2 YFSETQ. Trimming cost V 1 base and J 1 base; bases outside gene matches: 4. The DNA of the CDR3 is TGCGCCAGCAGCTTGTGGGACAGACCGAACACTGAAGCTTTCTTT. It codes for CASSLWDRPNTEAFF.

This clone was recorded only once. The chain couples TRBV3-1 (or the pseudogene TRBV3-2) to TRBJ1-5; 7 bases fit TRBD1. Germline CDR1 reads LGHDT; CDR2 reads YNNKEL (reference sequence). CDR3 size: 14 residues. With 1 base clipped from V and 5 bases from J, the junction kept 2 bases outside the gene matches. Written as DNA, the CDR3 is TGTGCCAGCAGCCAAGGGACAGGACATCAGCCCCAGCATTTT. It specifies CASSQGTGHQPQHF.

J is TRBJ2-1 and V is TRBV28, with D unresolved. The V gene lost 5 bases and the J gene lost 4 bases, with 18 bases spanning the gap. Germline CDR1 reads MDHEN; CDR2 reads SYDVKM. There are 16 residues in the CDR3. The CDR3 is CASSPTTPLEYNEQFF. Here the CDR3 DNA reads TGTGCCAGCAGTCCCACAACTCCTCTAGAGTACAATGAGCAGTTCTTC. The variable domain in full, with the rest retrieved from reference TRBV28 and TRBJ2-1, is DVKVTQSSRYLVKRTGEKVFLECVQDMDHENMFWYRQDPGLGLRLIYFSYDVKMKEKGDIPEGYSVSREKKERFSLILESASTNQTSMYLCASSPTTPLEYNEQFFGPGTRLTVL.

The CDR3 is CASSLRYLAGNTGELFF. The CDR3 DNA is TGTGCCAGCAGCTTACGTTACCTAGCGGGGAACACCGGGGAGCTGTTTTTT. The V call is TRBV7-8, the J call TRBJ2-2; TRBD2 aligns across 8 bases. J lost 1 base, V lost 2 bases, and 6 bases had no gene match. Germline CDR1 SGHVS, CDR2 FQNEAQ. The CDR3 spans 17 residues.

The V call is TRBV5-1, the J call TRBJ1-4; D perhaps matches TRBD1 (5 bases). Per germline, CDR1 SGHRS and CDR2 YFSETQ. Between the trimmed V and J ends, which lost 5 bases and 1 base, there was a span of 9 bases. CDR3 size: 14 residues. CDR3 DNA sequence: TGCGCCAGCAGGTCCCAGGGAACTAATGAAAAACTGTTTTTT. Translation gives CASRSQGTNEKLFF.

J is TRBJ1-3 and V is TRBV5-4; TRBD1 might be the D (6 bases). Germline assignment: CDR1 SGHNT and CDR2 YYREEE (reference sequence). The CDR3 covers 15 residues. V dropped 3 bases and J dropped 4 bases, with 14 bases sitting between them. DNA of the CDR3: TGTGCCAGCAGCTCCCGAGGGACATCAGGAAACACCATATATTTT. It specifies CASSSRGTSGNTIYF.

The chain's CDR3 is CASSLTGYDRGTTNEKLFF. The CDR3 DNA reads TGTGCCAGCAGCTTAACTGGTTATGACAGGGGTACCACTAATGAAAAACTGTTTTTT. The rearrangement links TRBV7-3 to TRBJ1-4; 8 positions match TRBD1. The length of the CDR3 is 19 residues. The ends lost 0 bases at V and 2 bases at J; junction bases unmatched: 11. Germline V CDR1 and CDR2: SGHTA, FQGTGA.

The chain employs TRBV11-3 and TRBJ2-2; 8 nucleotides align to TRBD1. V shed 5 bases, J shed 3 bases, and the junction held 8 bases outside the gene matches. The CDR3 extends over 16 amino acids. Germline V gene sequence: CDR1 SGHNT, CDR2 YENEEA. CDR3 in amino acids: CASSRSGGAYTGELFF. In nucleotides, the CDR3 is TGTGCCAGCAGCCGTTCAGGGGGCGCGTACACCGGGGAGCTGTTTTTT.

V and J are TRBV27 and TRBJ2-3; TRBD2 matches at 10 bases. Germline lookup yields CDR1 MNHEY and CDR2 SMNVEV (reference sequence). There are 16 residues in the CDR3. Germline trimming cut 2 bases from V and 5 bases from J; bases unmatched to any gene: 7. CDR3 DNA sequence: TGTGCCAGCAGTTTAGGGAGCGGGGGGGCTGGAGATACGCAGTATTTT. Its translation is CASSLGSGGAGDTQYF.

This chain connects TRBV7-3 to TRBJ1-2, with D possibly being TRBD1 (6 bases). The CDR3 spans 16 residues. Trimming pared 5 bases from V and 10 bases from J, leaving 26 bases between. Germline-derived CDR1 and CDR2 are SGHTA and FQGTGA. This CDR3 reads CASSPRGGPSPIFYTF. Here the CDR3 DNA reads TGTGCCAGCAGCCCTCGGGGGGGGCCCTCCCCTATTTTCTACACCTTC.

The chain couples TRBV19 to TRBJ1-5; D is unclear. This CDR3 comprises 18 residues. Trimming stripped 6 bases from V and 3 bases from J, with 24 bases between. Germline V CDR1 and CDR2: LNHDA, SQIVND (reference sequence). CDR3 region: CASRDPVGRAHSNQPQHF. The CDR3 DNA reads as TGTGCCAGTAGAGACCCCGTCGGGAGGGCCCACTCCAATCAGCCCCAGCATTTT.

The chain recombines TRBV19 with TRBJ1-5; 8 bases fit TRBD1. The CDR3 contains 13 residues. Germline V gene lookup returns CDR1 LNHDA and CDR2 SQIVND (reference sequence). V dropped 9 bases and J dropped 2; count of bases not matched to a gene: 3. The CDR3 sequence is CASSDRGNQPQHF. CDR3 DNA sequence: TGTGCCAGCTCGGACAGGGGCAATCAGCCCCAGCATTTT.

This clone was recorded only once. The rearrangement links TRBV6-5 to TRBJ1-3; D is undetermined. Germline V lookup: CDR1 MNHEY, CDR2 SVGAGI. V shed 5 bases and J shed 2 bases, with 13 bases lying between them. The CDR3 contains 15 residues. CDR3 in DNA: TGTGCCAGCAGTATCACATGGGAGACTGGAAACACCATATATTTT. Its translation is CASSITWETGNTIYF.

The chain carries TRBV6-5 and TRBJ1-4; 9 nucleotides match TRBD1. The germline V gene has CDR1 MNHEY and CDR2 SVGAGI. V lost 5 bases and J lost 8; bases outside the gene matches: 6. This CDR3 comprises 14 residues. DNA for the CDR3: TGTGCCAGCAGTCCAGGACAGGGGAGGGAAAAACTGTTTTTT. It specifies CASSPGQGREKLFF.

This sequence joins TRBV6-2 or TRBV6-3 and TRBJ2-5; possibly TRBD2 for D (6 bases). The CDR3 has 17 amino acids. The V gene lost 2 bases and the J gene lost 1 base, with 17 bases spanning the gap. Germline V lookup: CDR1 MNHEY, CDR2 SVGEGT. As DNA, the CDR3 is TGTGCCAGCAGTTACCCACCCGGAGGCGGGGCCCAAGAGACCCAGTACTTC. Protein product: CASSYPPGGGAQETQYF.

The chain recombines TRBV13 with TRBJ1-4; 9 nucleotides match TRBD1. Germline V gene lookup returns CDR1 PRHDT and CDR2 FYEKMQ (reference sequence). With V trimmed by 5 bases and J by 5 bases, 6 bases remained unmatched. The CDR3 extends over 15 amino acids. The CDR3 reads CASSGSGTGNEKLFF. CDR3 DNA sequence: TGTGCCAGCAGCGGCTCCGGGACAGGGAATGAAAAACTGTTTTTT.

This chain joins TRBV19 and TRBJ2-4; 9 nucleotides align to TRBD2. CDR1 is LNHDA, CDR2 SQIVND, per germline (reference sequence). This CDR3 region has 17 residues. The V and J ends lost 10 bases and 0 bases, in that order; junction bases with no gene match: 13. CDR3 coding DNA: TGTGCCACCTCATCTAAGCGGGGGGACCAAGCCAAAAACATTCAGTACTTC. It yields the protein CATSSKRGDQAKNIQYF. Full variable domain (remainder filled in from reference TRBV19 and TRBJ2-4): DGGITQSPKYLFRKEGQNVTLSCEQNLNHDAMYWYRQDPGQGLRLIYYSQIVNDFQKGDIAEGYSVSREKKESFPLTVTSAQKNPTAFYLCATSSKRGDQAKNIQYFGAGTRLSVL.

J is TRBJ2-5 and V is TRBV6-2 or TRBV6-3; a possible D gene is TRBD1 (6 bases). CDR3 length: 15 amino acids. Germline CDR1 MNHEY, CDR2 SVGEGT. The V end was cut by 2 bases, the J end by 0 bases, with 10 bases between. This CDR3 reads CASSYIGQNQETQYF. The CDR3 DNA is TGTGCCAGCAGTTACATAGGACAGAACCAAGAGACCCAGTACTTC.

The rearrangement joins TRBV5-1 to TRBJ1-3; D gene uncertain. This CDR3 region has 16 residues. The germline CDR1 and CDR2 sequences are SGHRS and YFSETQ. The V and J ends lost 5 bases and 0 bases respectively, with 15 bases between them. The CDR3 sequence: CASRSYAGFSGNTIYF. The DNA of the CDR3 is TGCGCCAGCAGATCGTATGCAGGTTTCTCTGGAAACACCATATATTTT. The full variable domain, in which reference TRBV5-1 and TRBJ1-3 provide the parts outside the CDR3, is KAGVTQTPRYLIKTRGQQVTLSCSPISGHRSVSWYQQTPGQGLQFLFEYFSETQRNKGNFPGRFSGRQFSNSRSEMNVSTLELGDSALYLCASRSYAGFSGNTIYFGEGSWLTVV.

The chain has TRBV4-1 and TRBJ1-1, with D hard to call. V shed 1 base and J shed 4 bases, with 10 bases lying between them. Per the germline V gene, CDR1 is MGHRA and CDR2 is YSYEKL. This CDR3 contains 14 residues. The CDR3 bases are TGCGCCAGCAGCCAAGGGTTTTCAGGCACTGAAGCTTTCTTT. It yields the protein CASSQGFSGTEAFF.

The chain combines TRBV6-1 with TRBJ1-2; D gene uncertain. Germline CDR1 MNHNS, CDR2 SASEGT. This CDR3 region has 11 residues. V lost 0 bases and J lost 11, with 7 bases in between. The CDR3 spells CASSEALGYTF. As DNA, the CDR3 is TGTGCCAGCAGTGAAGCGCTCGGTTACACCTTC.

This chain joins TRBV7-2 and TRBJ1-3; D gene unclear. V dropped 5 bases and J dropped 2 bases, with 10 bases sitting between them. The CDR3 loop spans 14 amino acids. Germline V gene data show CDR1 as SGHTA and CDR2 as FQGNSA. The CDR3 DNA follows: TGTGCCAGCAGCCAAGGGAGAACTGGAAACACCATATATTTT. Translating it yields CASSQGRTGNTIYF.